These T cell receptor beta chains were read from a single sample in a study of CD8 T cells in ankylosing spondylitis. A single record per CDR3 protein comes from TCRdb applying MiXCR to the 5' RACE reads. The profile shows under 250,000 distinct CDR3 sequences, approximately 12% of them singletons. The sequenced sample was blood, either unsorted or a sorted T cell fraction (not recorded which). Receptors originate from a male donor with ankylosing spondylitis or in good health (not recorded which). The CDR3 runs from the conserved cysteine through the conserved F or W. The D gene is left open where the match is weak. The size entry is marked missing in some rows and otherwise reads once, few, many or a size class.

v_gene,abundance,j_gene,d_gene,CDR3aa,CDR3nt
TRBV5-1,many,TRBJ2-1,NA,CASSPGGPGEVYNEQFF,TGCGCCAGCAGCCCCGGCGGACCGGGAGAGGTCTACAATGAGCAGTTCTTC
TRBV27,many,TRBJ2-1,NA,CASSLSEIHEQFF,TGTGCCAGCAGTTTAAGTGAGATCCATGAGCAGTTCTTC
TRBV29-1,NA,TRBJ2-7,NA,CSVENRFYEQYF,TGCAGCGTTGAAAACAGGTTCTACGAGCAGTACTTC
TRBV5-1,few,TRBJ2-2,NA,CASSLGSVLNTGELFF,TGCGCCAGCAGCTTGGGATCGGTCCTGAACACCGGGGAGCTGTTTTTT
TRBV5-1,many,TRBJ2-5,NA,CASSLGVLEQETQYF,TGCGCCAGCAGTCTGGGGGTCCTGGAGCAAGAGACCCAGTACTTC
TRBV29-1,many,TRBJ2-7,NA,CSVVGTKTGGYEQYF,TGCAGCGTTGTCGGAACTAAGACAGGCGGATACGAGCAGTACTTC
TRBV28,NA,TRBJ2-5,NA,CASSFSPSVSSQETQYF,TGTGCCAGCAGTTTCTCCCCCTCTGTCAGTTCCCAAGAGACCCAGTACTTC
TRBV5-4,NA,TRBJ2-2,TRBD2,CASSTSGTNTGELFF,TGTGCCAGCTCAACTAGCGGGACGAACACCGGGGAGCTGTTTTTT
TRBV25-1,few,TRBJ1-1,NA,CASSGKGTEAFF,TGTGCCAGCAGTGGCAAGGGCACTGAAGCTTTCTTT
TRBV20-1,NA,TRBJ2-3,NA,CSARGSGGTDTQYF,TGCAGTGCTAGAGGGTCGGGGGGCACAGATACGCAGTATTTT
TRBV5-6,few,TRBJ1-2,NA,CASSFGGARPYTF,TGTGCCAGCAGCTTTGGAGGGGCCCGGCCCTACACCTTC
TRBV7-2,many,TRBJ2-7,NA,CASREGLSSYEQYF,TGTGCCAGCAGGGAAGGTTTGAGCTCCTACGAGCAGTACTTC
TRBV5-6,many,TRBJ2-1,NA,CASSLGADSSPNEQFF,TGTGCCAGCAGCTTGGGAGCGGACTCCAGCCCCAATGAGCAGTTCTTC
TRBV2,many,TRBJ2-1,TRBD1,CARTPDRAYNEQFF,TGTGCCAGGACCCCAGACAGGGCGTACAATGAGCAGTTCTTC
TRBV5-1,many,TRBJ1-2,TRBD1,CASSPDRGRADGYTF,TGCGCCAGCAGCCCCGACAGGGGGCGTGCAGATGGCTACACCTTC
TRBV7-9,NA,TRBJ1-6,TRBD1,CASSGTGGSYNSPLHF,TGTGCCAGCAGCGGGACAGGGGGCTCCTATAATTCACCCCTCCACTTT
TRBV20-1,many,TRBJ2-7,NA,CSVAGPGGGEQYF,TGCAGTGTAGCCGGGCCGGGCGGCGGCGAGCAGTACTTC
TRBV5-1,NA,TRBJ1-4,NA,CASRKDRRNEKLFF,TGCGCCAGCAGAAAGGACAGAAGAAATGAAAAACTGTTTTTT
TRBV12-3/TRBV12-4,few,TRBJ2-1,TRBD2,CASSRQRGGSHQGDEQFF,TGTGCCAGCAGCCGCCAACGCGGCGGGAGCCACCAGGGTGATGAGCAGTTCTTC
TRBV20-1,many,TRBJ1-1,NA,CSARKHRAYLGDTEAFF,TGCAGTGCTAGAAAGCATAGGGCCTACCTAGGGGACACTGAAGCTTTCTTT
TRBV3-1,many,TRBJ1-1,NA,CASSQDLHTEAFF,TGTGCCAGCAGCCAAGATCTGCACACTGAAGCTTTCTTT
TRBV29-1,few,TRBJ1-1,NA,CSVTAPEAFF,TGCAGCGTAACCGCTCCTGAAGCTTTCTTT
TRBV6-1,many,TRBJ1-2,NA,CASSMTIGQGLNYGYTF,TGTGCCAGCAGTATGACAATTGGGCAGGGCCTAAACTATGGCTACACCTTC
TRBV24-1,many,TRBJ1-5,NA,CAPDPYSNQPQHF,TGTGCCCCAGACCCATATAGCAATCAGCCCCAGCATTTT
TRBV20-1,few,TRBJ2-5,TRBD2,CSARDSGRDETQYF,TGCAGTGCTAGAGATAGCGGGAGAGACGAGACCCAGTACTTC
TRBV5-1,many,TRBJ1-1,TRBD1,CASGWRAGGITEAFF,TGCGCCAGCGGATGGAGGGCAGGGGGGATCACTGAAGCTTTCTTT
TRBV15,many,TRBJ2-4,NA,CATADSLAKNIQYF,TGTGCCACCGCGGATAGTTTAGCCAAAAACATTCAGTACTTC
TRBV7-8,many,TRBJ2-7,TRBD2,CASGRPGLAGGSYEQYF,TGTGCCAGCGGACGACCGGGACTAGCGGGGGGGAGCTACGAGCAGTACTTC
TRBV29-1,few,TRBJ1-1,TRBD1,CSVEGDRRSNTEAFF,TGCAGCGTTGAAGGGGACAGGAGATCAAACACTGAAGCTTTCTTT
TRBV27,few,TRBJ1-1,NA,CASSLIWDTEAFF,TGTGCCAGCAGTTTAATCTGGGACACTGAAGCTTTCTTT
TRBV6-5,NA,TRBJ2-4,NA,CASSYTRQSLAKNIQYF,TGTGCCAGCAGTTACACACGACAGAGTCTAGCCAAAAACATTCAGTACTTC
TRBV2,NA,TRBJ1-6,NA,CASSAGFEGSPLHF,TGTGCCAGCAGCGCGGGATTTGAGGGGTCACCCCTCCACTTT
TRBV20-1,many,TRBJ2-7,TRBD2,CSARLGEGGLTYEQYF,TGCAGTGCTAGACTAGGGGAGGGCGGGCTAACCTACGAGCAGTACTTC
TRBV12-3/TRBV12-4,NA,TRBJ1-1,TRBD1,CASSRDSINARNTEAFF,TGTGCCAGCAGCCGGGACAGTATCAACGCCCGGAACACTGAAGCTTTCTTT
TRBV9,many,TRBJ2-3,NA,CASSDYTDTQYF,TGTGCCAGCAGCGACTACACAGATACGCAGTATTTT
TRBV9,NA,TRBJ1-3,TRBD1,CASSVGQGGNTIYF,TGTGCCAGCAGCGTAGGACAGGGCGGAAACACCATATATTTT
TRBV18,few,TRBJ2-2,NA,CASSPSRAPNTGELFF,TGTGCCAGCTCACCCTCCAGGGCCCCGAACACCGGGGAGCTGTTTTTT
TRBV15,many,TRBJ2-5,TRBD1,CATSRGTGLPETQYF,TGTGCCACCAGCAGAGGGACAGGGTTGCCAGAGACCCAGTACTTC
TRBV28,many,TRBJ1-5,NA,CASSTSGYGQPQHF,TGTGCCAGCAGTACCTCGGGCTACGGACAGCCCCAGCATTTT
TRBV6-5,NA,TRBJ1-6,NA,CASSFQPGSPLHF,TGTGCCAGCAGTTTTCAACCCGGCTCACCCCTCCACTTT
TRBV9,many,TRBJ2-2,NA,CASSVALFGELFF,TGTGCCAGCAGCGTAGCTCTTTTCGGGGAGCTGTTTTTT
TRBV5-1,many,TRBJ2-7,NA,CASSSPDGPYEQYF,TGCGCCAGCAGCTCGCCGGACGGTCCCTACGAGCAGTACTTC
TRBV5-1,many,TRBJ1-5,TRBD1,CASSTTPGGQEPQHF,TGCGCCAGCAGCACCACTCCAGGGGGGCAAGAGCCCCAGCATTTT
TRBV5-1,many,TRBJ1-3,TRBD1,CASSLSRGQGNTIYF,TGCGCCAGCAGCTTGTCCCGGGGACAGGGGAACACCATATATTTT
TRBV5-1,many,TRBJ2-1,TRBD1,CASSLEGDRALNEQFF,TGCGCCAGCAGCTTGGAAGGAGACAGGGCCCTGAATGAGCAGTTCTTC
TRBV5-1,many,TRBJ2-3,TRBD2,CASSLTSVGHTDTQYF,TGCGCCAGCAGCCTAACTAGCGTCGGCCACACAGATACGCAGTATTTT
TRBV24-1,many,TRBJ2-7,NA,CATSDAGSNYEQYF,TGTGCCACCAGTGACGCCGGGTCGAACTACGAGCAGTACTTC
TRBV19,many,TRBJ1-5,NA,CATSIELRNQPQHF,TGTGCCACCAGTATTGAACTACGCAATCAGCCCCAGCATTTT
TRBV7-6,many,TRBJ1-5,NA,CASSSTNQPQHF,TGTGCCAGCAGCTCAACGAATCAGCCCCAGCATTTT
TRBV5-1,many,TRBJ2-1,TRBD2,CASGSGGLGNEQFF,TGCGCCAGCGGCAGCGGGGGTCTAGGGAATGAGCAGTTCTTC
TRBV10-2,few,TRBJ2-5,NA,CASSVVGQETQYF,TGCGCCAGCAGTGTGGTGGGCCAAGAGACCCAGTACTTC